This T cell receptor beta chain derives from a study of T cell repertoires in cytomegalovirus infection. The wider study: A matching HLA type, together with CMV infection, was signaled by public TCR beta signatures.

A single record per CDR3 protein comes from TCRdb applying MiXCR to the reads. This table has roughly 310,000 distinct CDR3 sequences, roughly 17% appearing once. Study-level points and caveats: HLA-C-restricted TCR beta clonotypes specific for CMV led the ex vivo response.

This clonotype was seen ten or more times. Antigen: not known. Per germline, CDR1 SGHAT and CDR2 FQNNGV. CDR3 length equals 18 residues. Trimming pared 5 bases from V and 2 bases from J, leaving 25 bases between. This clonotype was sampled from a human donor in good health (CMV status not recorded). Some clones in this sample may be carry-over from other donors' samples. The gene calls are TRBV11-2 and TRBJ2-7; the D gene could be TRBD1 or TRBD2 (6 bases each). The sample taken for sequencing was PBMCs. The CDR3 region is CASSRPPGASPRAYEQYF. For the CDR3, the DNA is TGTGCCAGCAGCCGTCCCCCGGGGGCGAGTCCAAGAGCCTACGAGCAGTACTTC.